This T cell receptor beta chain comes out of a study of blood T cell repertoires in COVID-19. This clone was counted between two and nine times. V was clipped by 9 bases and J by 6 bases; unmatched bases: 5. Germline V gene lookup returns CDR1 KGHDR and CDR2 SFDVKD. This CDR3 spans 13 amino acids. This table comes from immunoSEQ multiplex PCR, and its TCRdb copy is limited to in-frame clones, with some not included. This table holds 110,000 or so clones, approximately 81% found once. This TCR was recovered from a human donor in a cohort sampled during active COVID-19. V usage is TRBV24-1 and J usage is TRBJ1-5; 9 bases fit TRBD1. The specimen was peripheral blood. In DNA form, the CDR3 reads TGTGCCACCCAGGACAGGGGATTTCAGCCCCAGCATTTT. Its translation: CATQDRGFQPQHF.